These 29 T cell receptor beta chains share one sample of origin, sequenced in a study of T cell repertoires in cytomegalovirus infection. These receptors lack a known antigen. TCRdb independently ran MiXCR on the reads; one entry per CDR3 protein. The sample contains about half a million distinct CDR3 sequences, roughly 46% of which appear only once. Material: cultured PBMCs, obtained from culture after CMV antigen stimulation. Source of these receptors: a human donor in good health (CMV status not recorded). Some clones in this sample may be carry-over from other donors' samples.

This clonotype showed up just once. For the CDR3, the DNA is TGTGCCAGCATTGAGCTAATGAACACTGAAGCTTTCTTT. Encoded protein: CASIELMNTEAFF. V usage is TRBV28 and J usage is TRBJ1-1, with unresolved D. CDR1 MDHEN and CDR2 SYDVKM come from the germline V gene. Trimming shortened V by 7 bases and J by 0 bases, and 9 bases separated the two germline ends. The CDR3 runs to 13 residues.

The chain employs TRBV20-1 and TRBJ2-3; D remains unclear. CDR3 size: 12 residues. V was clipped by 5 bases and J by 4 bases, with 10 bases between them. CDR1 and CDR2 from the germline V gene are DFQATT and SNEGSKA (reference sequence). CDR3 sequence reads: CSAVHRADTQYF. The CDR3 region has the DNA TGCAGTGCTGTACACCGGGCAGATACGCAGTATTTT.

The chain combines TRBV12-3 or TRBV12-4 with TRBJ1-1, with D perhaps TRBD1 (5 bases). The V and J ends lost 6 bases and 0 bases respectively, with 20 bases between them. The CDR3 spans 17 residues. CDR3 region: CASRRYKWGTMNTEAFF. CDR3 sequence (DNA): TGTGCCAGCAGACGTTATAAGTGGGGGACCATGAACACTGAAGCTTTCTTT.

The CDR3 DNA reads as TGTGCCAGTCGCCCAACGGGACAGGGGGCGGAGAAGGAAAAACTGTTTTTT. It encodes CASRPTGQGAEKEKLFF. V gene TRBV12-3 or TRBV12-4 combines with J gene TRBJ1-4; 12 nucleotides align to TRBD1. J was trimmed by 8 bases and V by 9 bases; bases with no gene match: 16. The CDR3 covers 17 residues.

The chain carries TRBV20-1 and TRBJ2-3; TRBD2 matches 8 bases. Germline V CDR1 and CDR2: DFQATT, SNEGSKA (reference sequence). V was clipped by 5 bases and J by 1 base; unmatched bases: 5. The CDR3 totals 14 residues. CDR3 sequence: CSARGGAGTDTQYF. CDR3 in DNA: TGCAGTGCTCGGGGGGGGGCAGGCACAGATACGCAGTATTTT.

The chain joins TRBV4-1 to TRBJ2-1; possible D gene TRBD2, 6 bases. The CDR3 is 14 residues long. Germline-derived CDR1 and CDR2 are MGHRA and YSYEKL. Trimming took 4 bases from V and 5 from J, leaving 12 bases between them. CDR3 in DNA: TGCGCCAGCAGCCGGGAGGAGGTGGACAATGAGCAGTTCTTC. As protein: CASSREEVDNEQFF.

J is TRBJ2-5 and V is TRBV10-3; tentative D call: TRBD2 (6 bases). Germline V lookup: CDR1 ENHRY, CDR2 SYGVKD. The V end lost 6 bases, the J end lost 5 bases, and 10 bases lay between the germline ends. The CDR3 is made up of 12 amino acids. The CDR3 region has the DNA TGTGCCATCAGGGGGAGCGGGGAGACCCAGTACTTC. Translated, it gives CAIRGSGETQYF.

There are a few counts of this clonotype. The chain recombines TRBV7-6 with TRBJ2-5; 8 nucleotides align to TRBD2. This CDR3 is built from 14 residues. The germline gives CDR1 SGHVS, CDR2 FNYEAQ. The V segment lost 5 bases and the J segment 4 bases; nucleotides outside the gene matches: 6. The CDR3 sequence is CASSRSGGRETQYF. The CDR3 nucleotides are TGTGCCAGCAGCCGGAGCGGGGGACGAGAGACCCAGTACTTC.

CDR3 sequence: CASSDQNSNTEAFF. DNA of the CDR3: TGTGCCAGTAGCGACCAAAACAGTAACACTGAAGCTTTCTTT. V gene TRBV19 combines with J gene TRBJ1-1, with D unresolved. The V gene lost 6 bases and the J gene lost 2 bases, with 13 bases spanning the gap. CDR3 length equals 14 residues. The germline V gene has CDR1 LNHDA and CDR2 SQIVND (reference sequence).

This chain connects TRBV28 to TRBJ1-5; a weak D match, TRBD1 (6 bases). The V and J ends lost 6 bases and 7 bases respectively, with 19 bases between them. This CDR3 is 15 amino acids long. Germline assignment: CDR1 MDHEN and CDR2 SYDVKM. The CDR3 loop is CASSRLGAGLQPQHF. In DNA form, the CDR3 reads TGTGCCAGCAGCCGTTTGGGGGCCGGCCTACAGCCCCAGCATTTT.

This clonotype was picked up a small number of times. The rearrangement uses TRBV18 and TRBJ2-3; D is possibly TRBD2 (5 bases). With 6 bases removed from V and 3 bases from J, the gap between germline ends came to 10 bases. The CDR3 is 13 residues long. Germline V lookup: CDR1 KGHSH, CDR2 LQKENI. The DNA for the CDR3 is TGTGCCAGCTCTCCCGGGATGACAGATACGCAGTATTTT. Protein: CASSPGMTDTQYF.

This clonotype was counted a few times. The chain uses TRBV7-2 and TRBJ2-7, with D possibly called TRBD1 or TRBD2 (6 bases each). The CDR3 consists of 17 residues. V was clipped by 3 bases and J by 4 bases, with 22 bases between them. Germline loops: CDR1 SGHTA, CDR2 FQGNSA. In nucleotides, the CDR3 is TGTGCCAGCAGCTTCCCCTCCGGGGGCGAAGTGCTTTACGAGCAGTACTTC. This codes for CASSFPSGGEVLYEQYF.

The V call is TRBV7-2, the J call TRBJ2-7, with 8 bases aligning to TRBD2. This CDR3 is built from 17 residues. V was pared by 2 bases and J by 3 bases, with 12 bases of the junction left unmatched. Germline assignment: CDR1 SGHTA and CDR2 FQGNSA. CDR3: CASSLIWLAGGNYEQYF. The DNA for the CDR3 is TGTGCCAGCAGCTTAATTTGGTTGGCGGGAGGCAACTACGAGCAGTACTTC.

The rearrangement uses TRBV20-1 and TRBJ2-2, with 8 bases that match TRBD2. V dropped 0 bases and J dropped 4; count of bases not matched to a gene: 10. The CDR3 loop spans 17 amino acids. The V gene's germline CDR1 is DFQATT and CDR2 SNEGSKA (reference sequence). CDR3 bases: TGCAGTGCTAGAGATGTCGGGGGGGTGAGGTCCACCGGGGAGCTGTTTTTT. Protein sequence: CSARDVGGVRSTGELFF.

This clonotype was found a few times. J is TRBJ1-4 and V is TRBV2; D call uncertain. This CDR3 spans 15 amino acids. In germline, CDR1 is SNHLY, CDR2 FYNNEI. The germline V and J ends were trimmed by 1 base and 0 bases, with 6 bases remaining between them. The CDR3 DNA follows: TGTGCCAGCAGTGAAGGGAGAGCAACTAATGAAAAACTGTTTTTT. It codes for CASSEGRATNEKLFF. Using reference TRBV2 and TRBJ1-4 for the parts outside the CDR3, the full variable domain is EPEVTQTPSHQVTQMGQEVILRCVPISNHLYFYWYRQILGQKVEFLVSFYNNEISEKSEIFDDQFSVERPDGSNFTLKIRSTKLEDSAMYFCASSEGRATNEKLFFGSGTQLSVL.

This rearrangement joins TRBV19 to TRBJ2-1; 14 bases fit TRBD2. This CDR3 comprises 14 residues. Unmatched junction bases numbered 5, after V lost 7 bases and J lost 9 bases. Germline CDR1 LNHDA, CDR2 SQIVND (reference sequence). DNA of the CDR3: TGTGCCAGTAAGGGTGGGACTAGCGGGGGTGAGCAGTTCTTC. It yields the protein CASKGGTSGGEQFF.

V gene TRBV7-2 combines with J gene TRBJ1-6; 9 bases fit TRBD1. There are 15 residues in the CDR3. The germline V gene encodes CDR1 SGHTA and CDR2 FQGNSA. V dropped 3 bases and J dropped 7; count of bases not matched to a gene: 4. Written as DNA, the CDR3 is TGTGCCAGCAGCTTGGACAGGGGATGGAATTCACCCCTCCACTTT. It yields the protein CASSLDRGWNSPLHF.

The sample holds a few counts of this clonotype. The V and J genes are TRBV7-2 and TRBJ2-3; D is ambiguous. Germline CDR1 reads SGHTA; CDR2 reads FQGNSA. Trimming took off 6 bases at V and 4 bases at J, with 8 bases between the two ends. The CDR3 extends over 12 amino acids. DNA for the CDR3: TGTGCCAGCAGAGAGACGGCAGATACGCAGTATTTT. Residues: CASRETADTQYF.

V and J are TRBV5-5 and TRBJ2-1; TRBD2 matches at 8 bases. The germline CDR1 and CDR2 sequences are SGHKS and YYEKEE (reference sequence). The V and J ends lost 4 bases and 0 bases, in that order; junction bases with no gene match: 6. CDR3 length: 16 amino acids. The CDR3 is CASSRGGTRSYNEQFF. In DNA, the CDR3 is TGTGCCAGCAGCCGGGGGGGCACACGCTCCTACAATGAGCAGTTCTTC.

CDR3 amino acids: CASRKEVAGAYPYEQYF. Written as DNA, the CDR3 is TGTGCCAGCAGAAAGGAGGTAGCGGGGGCCTACCCCTACGAGCAGTACTTC. This chain uses TRBV6-1 with TRBJ2-7; 9 bases map to TRBD2. V shed 6 bases and J 2 bases; nucleotides not matched to a gene: 14. The CDR3 runs 17 residues. The germline V gene has CDR1 MNHNS and CDR2 SASEGT.

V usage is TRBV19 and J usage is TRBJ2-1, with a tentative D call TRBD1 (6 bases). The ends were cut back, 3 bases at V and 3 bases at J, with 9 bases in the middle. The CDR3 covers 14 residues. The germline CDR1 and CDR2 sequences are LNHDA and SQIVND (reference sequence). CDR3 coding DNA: TGTGCCAGTAGTATCAGGGGTCTCTACAATGAGCAGTTCTTC. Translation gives CASSIRGLYNEQFF.

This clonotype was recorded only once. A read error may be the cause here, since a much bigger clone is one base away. CDR3 nucleotide sequence: TGTGCCAGCAGGAGGGGGGAGAACACTGAAGCTTTCTTT. Residues: CASRRGENTEAFF. This chain connects TRBV2 to TRBJ1-1; perhaps TRBD1 as D (6 bases). The germline V and J ends were trimmed by 6 bases and 1 base, with 9 bases remaining between them. Germline lookup yields CDR1 SNHLY and CDR2 FYNNEI. The CDR3 covers 13 residues. The complete variable domain, with remaining parts taken from reference TRBV2 and TRBJ1-1, reads EPEVTQTPSHQVTQMGQEVILRCVPISNHLYFYWYRQILGQKVEFLVSFYNNEISEKSEIFDDQFSVERPDGSNFTLKIRSTKLEDSAMYFCASRRGENTEAFFGQGTRLTVV.

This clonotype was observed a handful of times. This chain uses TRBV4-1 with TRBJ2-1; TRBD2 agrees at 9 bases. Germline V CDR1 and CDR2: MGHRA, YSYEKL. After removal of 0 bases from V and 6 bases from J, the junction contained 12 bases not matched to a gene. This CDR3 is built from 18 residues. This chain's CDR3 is CASSQEALAGSGINEQFF. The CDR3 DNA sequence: TGCGCCAGCAGCCAAGAAGCCCTAGCGGGGTCTGGTATCAATGAGCAGTTCTTC.

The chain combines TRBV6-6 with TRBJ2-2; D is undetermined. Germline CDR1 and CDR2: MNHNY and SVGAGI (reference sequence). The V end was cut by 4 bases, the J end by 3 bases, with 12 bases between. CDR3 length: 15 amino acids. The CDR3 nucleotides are TGTGCCAGCAGTTCTAACAGAGTCGACACCGGGGAGCTGTTTTTT. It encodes CASSSNRVDTGELFF.

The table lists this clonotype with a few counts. The CDR3 coding sequence is TGTGCCAGCAGCTTAGTTGCTGGAAACACCATATATTTT. As protein: CASSLVAGNTIYF. The rearrangement uses TRBV7-2 and TRBJ1-3; D remains unclear. Germline V gives CDR1 SGHTA, CDR2 FQGNSA. This CDR3 region has 13 residues. V was trimmed by 1 base and J by 2 bases, leaving 3 bases between them.

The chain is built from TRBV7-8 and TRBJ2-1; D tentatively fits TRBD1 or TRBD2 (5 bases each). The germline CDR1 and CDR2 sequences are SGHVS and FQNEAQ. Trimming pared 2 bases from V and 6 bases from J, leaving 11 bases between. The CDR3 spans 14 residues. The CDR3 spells CASSLREGTNEQFF. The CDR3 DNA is TGTGCCAGCAGCTTACGAGAGGGGACCAATGAGCAGTTCTTC.

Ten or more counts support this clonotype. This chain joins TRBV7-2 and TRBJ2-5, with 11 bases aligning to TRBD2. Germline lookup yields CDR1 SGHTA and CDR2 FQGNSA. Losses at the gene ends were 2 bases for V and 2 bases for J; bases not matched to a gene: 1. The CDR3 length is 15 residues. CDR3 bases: TGTGCCAGCAGCTTATTAGCGGGAGGGCAAGAGACCCAGTACTTC. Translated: CASSLLAGGQETQYF.

This chain's CDR3 is CASSRTGDLGRQPQHF. Here the CDR3 DNA reads TGCGCCAGCAGTCGTACAGGGGATCTTGGTCGGCAGCCCCAGCATTTT. The V call is TRBV4-1, the J call TRBJ1-5, with TRBD1 matching 7 bases. Germline CDR1 MGHRA, CDR2 YSYEKL. Trimming removed 6 bases from V and 7 bases from J; junction bases left unmatched: 15. This CDR3 spans 16 amino acids.

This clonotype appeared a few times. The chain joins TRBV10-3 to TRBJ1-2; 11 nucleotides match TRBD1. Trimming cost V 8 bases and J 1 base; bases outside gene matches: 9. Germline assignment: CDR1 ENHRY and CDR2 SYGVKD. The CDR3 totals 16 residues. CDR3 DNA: TGTGCCATCCGGGGACAGGGGGAAGGCCTTAACTATGGCTACACCTTC. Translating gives CAIRGQGEGLNYGYTF.